Described below is a single TCR beta chain sequence and its context. A sample-barcoded 5' primer and a J-beta primer mix were used in a second PCR of about 7 to 11 cycles. Tags on each cDNA molecule came from a template-switch adaptor with 12 random nucleotides. Using its own MiXCR run on the 5' RACE reads, TCRdb lists one record per CDR3 protein. This sample yields around 990,000 distinct CDR3 sequences, of which approximately 25% are seen a single time; approximately 0.75% belongs to the top ten. Each donor was a healthy Caucasian individual from Russia, aged 6 to 90. The data belong to a study of blood T cells in healthy people across ages. V shed 5 bases and J shed 3 bases, with 12 bases lying between them. CDR1 and CDR2 from the germline V gene are SEHNR and FQNEAQ (reference sequence). This CDR3 spans 14 amino acids. The same data also went into a second study, on T cells of mothers and their children. That source notes: Barcodes and 2-4 random nucleotides were added by M1S in the second PCR.

This TCR was recovered from a girl aged 2-15 years in good health. Sequenced material: blood. The V call is TRBV7-9, the J call TRBJ2-3; D gene ambiguous. CDR3 sequence: CASSPRIGTDTQYF. For the CDR3, the DNA is TGTGCCAGCAGCCCCCGCATTGGAACAGATACGCAGTATTTT.